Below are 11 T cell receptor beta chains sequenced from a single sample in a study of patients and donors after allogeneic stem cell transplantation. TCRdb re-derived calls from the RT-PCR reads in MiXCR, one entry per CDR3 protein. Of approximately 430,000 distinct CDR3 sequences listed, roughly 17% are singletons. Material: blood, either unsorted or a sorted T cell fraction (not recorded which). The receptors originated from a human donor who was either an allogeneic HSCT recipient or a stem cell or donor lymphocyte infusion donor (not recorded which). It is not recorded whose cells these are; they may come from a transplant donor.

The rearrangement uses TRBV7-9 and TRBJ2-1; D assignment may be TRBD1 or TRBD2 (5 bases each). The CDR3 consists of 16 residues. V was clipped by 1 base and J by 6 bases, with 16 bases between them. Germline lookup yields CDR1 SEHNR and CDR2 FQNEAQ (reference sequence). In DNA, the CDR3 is TGTGCCAGCAGCTTAGGTACCGGGACGGCCTTCAATGAGCAGTTCTTC. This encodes CASSLGTGTAFNEQFF.

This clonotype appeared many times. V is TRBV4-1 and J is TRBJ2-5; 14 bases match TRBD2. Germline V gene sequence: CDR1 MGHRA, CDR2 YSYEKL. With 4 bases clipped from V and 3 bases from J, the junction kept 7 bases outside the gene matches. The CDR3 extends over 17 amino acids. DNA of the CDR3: TGCGCCAGCAGCCTCCACGGGACTAGCGGGAGCAAAGAGACCCAGTACTTC. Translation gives CASSLHGTSGSKETQYF.

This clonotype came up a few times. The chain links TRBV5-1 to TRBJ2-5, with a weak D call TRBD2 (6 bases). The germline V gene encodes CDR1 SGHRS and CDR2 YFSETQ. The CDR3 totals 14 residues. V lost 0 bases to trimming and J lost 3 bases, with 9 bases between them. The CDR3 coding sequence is TGCGCCAGCAGCTTGGTGGTAGCGGAAGAGACCCAGTACTTC. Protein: CASSLVVAEETQYF.

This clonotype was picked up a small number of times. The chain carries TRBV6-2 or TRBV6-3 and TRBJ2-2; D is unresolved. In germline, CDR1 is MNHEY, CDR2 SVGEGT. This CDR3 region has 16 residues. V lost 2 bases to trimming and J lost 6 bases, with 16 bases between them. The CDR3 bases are TGTGCCAGCAGTTACGCTGGCCGACCAAAGTCCGGGGAGCTGTTTTTT. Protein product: CASSYAGRPKSGELFF.

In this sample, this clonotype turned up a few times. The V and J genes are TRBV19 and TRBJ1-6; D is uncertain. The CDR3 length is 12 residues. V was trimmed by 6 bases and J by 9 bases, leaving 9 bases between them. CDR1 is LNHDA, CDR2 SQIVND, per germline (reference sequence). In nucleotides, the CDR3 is TGTGCCAGTAGCCCGATGGGTTCACCCCTCCACTTT. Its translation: CASSPMGSPLHF.

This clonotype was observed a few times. The CDR3 reads CASSQGASVAKNIQYF. In nucleotides, the CDR3 is TGTGCCAGCAGCCAAGGAGCTAGCGTGGCCAAAAACATTCAGTACTTC. The rearrangement uses TRBV4-2 and TRBJ2-4; tentative D call: TRBD2 (6 bases). From germline, CDR1 is LGHNA and CDR2 YNFKEQ. V was shortened by 1 base and J by 1 base, with 11 bases between the two germline ends. The CDR3 has 16 residues.

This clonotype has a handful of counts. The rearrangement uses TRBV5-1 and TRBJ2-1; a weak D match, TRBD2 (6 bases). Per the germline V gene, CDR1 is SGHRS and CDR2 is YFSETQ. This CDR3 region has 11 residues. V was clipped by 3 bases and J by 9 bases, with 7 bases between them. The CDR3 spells CASSWRGEQFF. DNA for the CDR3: TGCGCCAGCAGCTGGAGGGGTGAGCAGTTCTTC.

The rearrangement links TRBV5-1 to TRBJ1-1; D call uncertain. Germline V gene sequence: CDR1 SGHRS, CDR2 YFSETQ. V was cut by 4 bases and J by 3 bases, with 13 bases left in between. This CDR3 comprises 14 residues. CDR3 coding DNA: TGCGCCAGCAGCCCGTCGAGGGCGGACACTGAAGCTTTCTTT. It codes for CASSPSRADTEAFF.

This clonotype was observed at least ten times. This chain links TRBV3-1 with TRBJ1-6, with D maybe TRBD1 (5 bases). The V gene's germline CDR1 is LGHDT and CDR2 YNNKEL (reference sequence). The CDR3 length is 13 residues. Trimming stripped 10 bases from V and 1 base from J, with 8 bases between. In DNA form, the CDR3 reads TGTGCCACCTCAGGGTCCTATAATTCACCCCTCCACTTT. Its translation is CATSGSYNSPLHF.

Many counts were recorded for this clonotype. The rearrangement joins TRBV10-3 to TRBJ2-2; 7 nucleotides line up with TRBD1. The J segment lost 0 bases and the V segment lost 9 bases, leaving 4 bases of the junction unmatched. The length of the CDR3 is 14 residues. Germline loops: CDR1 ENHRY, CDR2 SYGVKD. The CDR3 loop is CAITGTANTGELFF. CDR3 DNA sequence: TGTGCCATTACCGGGACAGCGAACACCGGGGAGCTGTTTTTT.

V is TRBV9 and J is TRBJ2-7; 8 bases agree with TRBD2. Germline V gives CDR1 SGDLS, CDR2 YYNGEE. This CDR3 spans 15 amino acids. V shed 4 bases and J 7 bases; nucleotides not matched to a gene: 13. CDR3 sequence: CASSLQEATGGEQYF. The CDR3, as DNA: TGTGCCAGCAGCCTCCAGGAAGCGACGGGGGGGGAGCAGTACTTC.